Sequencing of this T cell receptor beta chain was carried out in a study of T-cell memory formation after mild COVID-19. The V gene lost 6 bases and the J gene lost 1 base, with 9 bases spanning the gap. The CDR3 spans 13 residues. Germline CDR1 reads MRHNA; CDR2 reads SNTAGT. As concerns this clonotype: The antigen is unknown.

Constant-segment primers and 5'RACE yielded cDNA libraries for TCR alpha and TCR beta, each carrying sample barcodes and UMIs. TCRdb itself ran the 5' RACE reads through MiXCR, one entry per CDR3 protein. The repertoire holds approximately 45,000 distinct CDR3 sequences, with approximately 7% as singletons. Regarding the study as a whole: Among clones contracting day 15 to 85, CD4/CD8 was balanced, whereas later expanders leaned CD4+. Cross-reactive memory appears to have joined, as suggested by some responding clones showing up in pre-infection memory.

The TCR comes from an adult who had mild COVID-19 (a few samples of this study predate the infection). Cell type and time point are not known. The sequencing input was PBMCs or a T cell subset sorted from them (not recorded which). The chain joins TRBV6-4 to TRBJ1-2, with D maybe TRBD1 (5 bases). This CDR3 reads CASRGDSNYGYTF. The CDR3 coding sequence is TGTGCCAGCAGGGGCGACAGTAACTATGGCTACACCTTC.